This T cell receptor beta chain was sequenced during a study of blood T cell repertoires in COVID-19. Whole-study context: Whether acute or convalescent, the COVID-19 samples came from the United States, Italy and Spain. Sample material is recorded as cDNA or gDNA derived from T cells, B-cell-depleted T cells, or PBMCs.

Source study methods: Researchers report that nucleated cell counts were estimated from reference gene primer amplification. TCRdb keeps only in-frame clones here, not all; method: immunoSEQ multiplex PCR. The D gene and trimming were derived from the DNA, and the V and J assignments and clone size from that table. The sample has approximately 200,000 clones, around 83% seen once. The length of the CDR3 is 15 residues. The germline gives CDR1 SGHRS, CDR2 YFSETQ. The trim removed 3 bases at V and 1 base at J, leaving 1 base unmatched. The sample was peripheral blood. The gene calls are TRBV5-1 and TRBJ2-2; TRBD2 matches at 9 bases. The clonotype originates from a man over 45 who had recovered from COVID-19. CDR3 in DNA: TGCGCCAGCAGCTCTAGCGGGAAGAACACCGGGGAGCTGTTTTTT. Residues: CASSSSGKNTGELFF.